Listed below are T cell receptor beta chains from one sample, sequenced in a study of a mutant IDH1 vaccine in newly diagnosed glioma. Assay: immunoSEQ multiplex PCR; the TCRdb copy retains only in-frame clones and omits some. The sample records tens of thousands of clones, 60% to 85% being singletons. The sequences come from PBMCs, collected from a glioma patient treated with radiotherapy, temozolomide or both. These receptors came from a middle-aged woman with glioma. Both conserved end residues are part of each CDR3. D genes are given only for firm matches. The listing skips clone size in some rows; elsewhere it reads once, few, many or a size class.

v_call: TRBV7-2; d_call: NA; clone_size: NA; j_call: TRBJ1-6; cdr3_nt: TGTGCCAGCACCCCTGGACTGCATAATTCACCCCTCCACTTT; cdr3_aa: CASTPGLHNSPLHF
v_call: TRBV12-5; d_call: TRBD1; clone_size: NA; j_call: TRBJ1-5; cdr3_nt: TGTGCTAGTGGTACCTCGTTTTGGACAGGGTCGGCTTATAGCAATCAGCCCCAGCATTTT; cdr3_aa: CASGTSFWTGSAYSNQPQHF
v_call: TRBV5-1; d_call: NA; clone_size: NA; j_call: TRBJ2-7; cdr3_nt: TGCGCCAGCAGCTTGGTCGGGGTCGCCTACGAGCAGTACTTC; cdr3_aa: CASSLVGVAYEQYF
v_call: TRBV25-1; d_call: NA; clone_size: NA; j_call: TRBJ1-5; cdr3_nt: TGTGCCAGCAGCGACAGAGGGATTGGTCAGCCCCAGCATTTT; cdr3_aa: CASSDRGIGQPQHF
v_call: TRBV11-2; d_call: NA; clone_size: once; j_call: TRBJ2-3; cdr3_nt: TGTGCCAGCAGCTTAGAAGTCGATACGCAGTATTTT; cdr3_aa: CASSLEVDTQYF
v_call: TRBV5-1; d_call: TRBD2; clone_size: once; j_call: TRBJ2-5; cdr3_nt: TGCGCCAGCAGAGAGCGGGGGTCCCCAGAGACCCAGTACTTC; cdr3_aa: CASRERGSPETQYF
v_call: TRBV5-6; d_call: NA; clone_size: NA; j_call: TRBJ1-3; cdr3_nt: TGTGCCAGCAGCTTGAATGGACAAGGCTCTGGAAACACCATATATTTT; cdr3_aa: CASSLNGQGSGNTIYF
v_call: TRBV9; d_call: NA; clone_size: NA; j_call: TRBJ2-6; cdr3_nt: TGTGCCAGCAGCGTATCTGGGGCCAACGTCCTGACTTTC; cdr3_aa: CASSVSGANVLTF
v_call: TRBV14; d_call: TRBD1; clone_size: NA; j_call: TRBJ1-1; cdr3_nt: TGTGCCAGCAGCCGACAGACAGGGATGAACACTGAAGCTTTCTTT; cdr3_aa: CASSRQTGMNTEAFF
v_call: TRBV5-6; d_call: NA; clone_size: NA; j_call: TRBJ1-2; cdr3_nt: TGTGCCAGCAGCTTGGCTACAGCGGGTGGCTATGGCTACACCTTC; cdr3_aa: CASSLATAGGYGYTF
v_call: TRBV29-1; d_call: TRBD1; clone_size: NA; j_call: TRBJ1-3; cdr3_nt: TGCAGCGTTGTGTGGGACAGCCTTGGAAACACCATATATTTT; cdr3_aa: CSVVWDSLGNTIYF
v_call: TRBV6-5; d_call: NA; clone_size: once; j_call: TRBJ2-3; cdr3_nt: TGTGCCAGCAGTCGATGGGTCACAGATACGCAGTATTTT; cdr3_aa: CASSRWVTDTQYF
v_call: TRBV9; d_call: NA; clone_size: few; j_call: TRBJ1-1; cdr3_nt: TGTGCCAGCAGCGAGGGGGGGGGCACTGAAGCTTTCTTT; cdr3_aa: CASSEGGGTEAFF
v_call: TRBV6-1; d_call: NA; clone_size: NA; j_call: TRBJ2-3; cdr3_nt: TGTGCCAGCAGTTCCCCTGAGGGGGGCCGGGGTACGCAGTATTTT; cdr3_aa: CASSSPEGGRGTQYF
v_call: TRBV7-2; d_call: NA; clone_size: NA; j_call: TRBJ1-2; cdr3_nt: TGTGCCAGCAGCTTATCGGGGGGGGCCCATGGCTACACCTTC; cdr3_aa: CASSLSGGAHGYTF
v_call: TRBV7-2; d_call: NA; clone_size: NA; j_call: TRBJ2-2; cdr3_nt: TGTGCCAGCAGCTTACGTGTTCTAGCCGAGTTAGGGGAGCTGTTTTTT; cdr3_aa: CASSLRVLAELGELFF
v_call: TRBV29-1; d_call: NA; clone_size: NA; j_call: TRBJ1-5; cdr3_nt: TGCAGCGTTGAAGACAGTAATAGCAATCAGCCCCAGCATTTT; cdr3_aa: CSVEDSNSNQPQHF
v_call: TRBV4-3; d_call: NA; clone_size: NA; j_call: TRBJ1-2; cdr3_nt: TGCGCCAGCAGCCAAGCCCCAGCTTATGGCTACACCTTC; cdr3_aa: CASSQAPAYGYTF
v_call: TRBV4-1; d_call: NA; clone_size: NA; j_call: TRBJ1-5; cdr3_nt: TGCGCCAGCAGCCAAGATGATCGACAGACCAATCAGCCCCAGCATTTT; cdr3_aa: CASSQDDRQTNQPQHF
v_call: TRBV7-6; d_call: NA; clone_size: NA; j_call: TRBJ1-1; cdr3_nt: TGTGCCAGCAGCTTAGGAAAGAACACTGAAGCTTTCTTT; cdr3_aa: CASSLGKNTEAFF
v_call: TRBV19; d_call: NA; clone_size: few; j_call: TRBJ1-6; cdr3_nt: TGTGCCAGCAGCCTTTATAATTCACCCCTCCACTTT; cdr3_aa: CASSLYNSPLHF
v_call: TRBV7-9; d_call: NA; clone_size: NA; j_call: TRBJ1-1; cdr3_nt: TGTGCCAGCAATGGGGGCCATGACACTGAAGCTTTCTTT; cdr3_aa: CASNGGHDTEAFF
v_call: TRBV7-9; d_call: NA; clone_size: NA; j_call: TRBJ1-2; cdr3_nt: TGTGCCAGCAGCCCAGAAGGGGGTTACTATGGCTACACCTTC; cdr3_aa: CASSPEGGYYGYTF
v_call: TRBV11-2; d_call: NA; clone_size: once; j_call: TRBJ1-1; cdr3_nt: TGTGCCAGCAGCTTAGTAGGGACCTCTGACACTGAAGCTTTCTTT; cdr3_aa: CASSLVGTSDTEAFF